This TCR beta chain was captured by sequencing in a study of T cell responses to AZD1222 COVID-19 vaccine. Whole-study context: Second-dose schedules of about 4 or about 12 weeks were combined. Study observations and caveats: Clonal diversity was possibly underestimated; the donors were predominantly white British and more often female. Two doses of AZD1222 preceded a rise in Spike-specific TCR breadth and depth. The reported proportion of spike-specific TCRs targeting unmutated variant regions was nearly half.

Sequencing used immunoSEQ multiplex PCR; TCRdb keeps in-frame clones, though not all of them. The sample has tens of thousands of clones, 85% to 90% seen once. CDR1 is SNHLY, CDR2 FYNNEI, per germline. The length of the CDR3 is 15 residues. The V and J ends lost 6 bases and 2 bases respectively, with 11 bases between them. Regarding this clone: Its target is not known.

This chain links TRBV2 with TRBJ2-6; D is undetermined. The clonotype was recovered from an adult in good health. Sequencing was performed on peripheral blood, taken on day 0 of AZD1222 vaccination. The DNA of the CDR3 is TGTGCCAGCAGGGGGTGGGGAACTGGGGCCAACGTCCTGACTTTC. This translates into CASRGWGTGANVLTF.